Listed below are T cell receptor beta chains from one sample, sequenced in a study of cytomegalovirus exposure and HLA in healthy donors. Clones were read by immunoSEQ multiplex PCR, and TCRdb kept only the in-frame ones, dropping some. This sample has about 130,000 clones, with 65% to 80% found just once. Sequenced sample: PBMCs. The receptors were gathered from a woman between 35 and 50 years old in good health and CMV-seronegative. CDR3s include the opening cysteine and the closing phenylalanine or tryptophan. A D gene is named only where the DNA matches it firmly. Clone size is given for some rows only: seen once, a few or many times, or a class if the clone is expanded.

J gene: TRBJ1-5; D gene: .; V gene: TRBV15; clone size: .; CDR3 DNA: TGTGCCACCAGCAGAGATCCCCTAGGCAATCAGCCCCAGCATTTT; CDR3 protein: CATSRDPLGNQPQHF
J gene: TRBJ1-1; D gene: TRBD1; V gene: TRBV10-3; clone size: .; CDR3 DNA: TGTGCCATCAGTGAGTCGTCGTCCGAGGGGTCTCGAGGGGGCGAAGCTTTCTTT; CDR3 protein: CAISESSSEGSRGGEAFF
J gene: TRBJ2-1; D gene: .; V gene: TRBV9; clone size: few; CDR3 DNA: TGTGCCAGCAGCCAGGTGGTAGGAGGGACGGCTGAGCAGTTCTTC; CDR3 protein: CASSQVVGGTAEQFF
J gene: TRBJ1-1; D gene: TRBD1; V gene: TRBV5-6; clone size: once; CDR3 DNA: TGTGCCAGCAGCACTTTGGAATTTTTAGGGACAGGGTTACGAACTTTCTTT; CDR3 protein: CASSTLEFLGTGLRTFF
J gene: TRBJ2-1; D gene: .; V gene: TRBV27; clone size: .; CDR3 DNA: TGTGCCAGCAGACTCCGCCCAGGACAGCCCTTAAATGAGCAGTTCTTC; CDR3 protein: CASRLRPGQPLNEQFF
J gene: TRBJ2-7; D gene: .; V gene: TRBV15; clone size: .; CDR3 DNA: TGTGCCACCAGCGCCTTTGGAGAGGTTTCCTCCTACGAGCAGTACTTC; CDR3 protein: CATSAFGEVSSYEQYF
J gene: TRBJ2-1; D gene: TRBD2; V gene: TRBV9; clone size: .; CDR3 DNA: TGTGCCAGCAGCGTCTACTCTCTAGCGGGGGCAAACAATGAGCAGTTCTTC; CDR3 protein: CASSVYSLAGANNEQFF
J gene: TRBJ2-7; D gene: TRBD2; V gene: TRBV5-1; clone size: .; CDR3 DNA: TGCGCCAGCAGCTTGGGGACTAGCGGGATTAACGAGCAGTACTTC; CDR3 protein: CASSLGTSGINEQYF
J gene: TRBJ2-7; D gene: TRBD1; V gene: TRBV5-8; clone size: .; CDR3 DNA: TGTACCAGCAGCTTTACAGGGGGCGCTTGGAACGAGCAGTACTTC; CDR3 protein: CTSSFTGGAWNEQYF
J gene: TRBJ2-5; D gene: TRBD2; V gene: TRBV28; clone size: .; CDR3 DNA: TGTGCCAGCAGTTTCGGGGGGGGTGAGCAGTACTTC; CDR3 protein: CASSFGGGEQYF
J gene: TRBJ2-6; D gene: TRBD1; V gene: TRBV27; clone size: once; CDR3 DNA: TGTGCCAGCAGTTACCGGACAGGGGCCCTAGGAGGGGCCAACGTCCTGACTTTC; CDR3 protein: CASSYRTGALGGANVLTF
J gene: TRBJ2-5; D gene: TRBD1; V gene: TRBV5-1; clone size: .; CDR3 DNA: TGCGCCAGCAGCTCCGCGACAGGGGCGTCGGAGACCCAGTACTTC; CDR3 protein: CASSSATGASETQYF
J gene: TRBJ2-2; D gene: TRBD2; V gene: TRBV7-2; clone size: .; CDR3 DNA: TGTGCCAGCAGCTTGCCTAGCGGGTCCGGGGAGCTGTTTTTT; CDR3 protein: CASSLPSGSGELFF
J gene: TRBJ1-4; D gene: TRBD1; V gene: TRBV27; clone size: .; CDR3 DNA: TGTGCCAGCAGTCCGACGACAGGGCTTAATGAAAAACTGTTTTTT; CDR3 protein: CASSPTTGLNEKLFF
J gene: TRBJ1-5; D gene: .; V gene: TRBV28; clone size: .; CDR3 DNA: TGTGCCAGCGCGGGCGGGGGGCTTAGCAATCAGCCCCAGCATTTT; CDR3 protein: CASAGGGLSNQPQHF
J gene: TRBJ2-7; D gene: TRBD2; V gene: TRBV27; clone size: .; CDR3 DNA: TGTGCCAGCATCCCTTCCGGGACTAGCGGTTTCGAGCAGTACTTC; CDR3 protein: CASIPSGTSGFEQYF
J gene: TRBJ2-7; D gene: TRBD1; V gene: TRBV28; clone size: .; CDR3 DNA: TGTGCCAGCAGTTTAAGGGACAGGGGACGCGAGCAGTACTTC; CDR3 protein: CASSLRDRGREQYF
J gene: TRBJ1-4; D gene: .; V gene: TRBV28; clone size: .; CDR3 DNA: TGTGCCAGCAGTAGGACAGATGCAACTAATGAAAAACTGTTTTTT; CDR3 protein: CASSRTDATNEKLFF
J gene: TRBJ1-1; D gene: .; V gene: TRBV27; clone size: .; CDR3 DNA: TGTGCCAGCAGTAACCGACAGGCCGAGGCTGAAGCTTTCTTT; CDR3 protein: CASSNRQAEAEAFF
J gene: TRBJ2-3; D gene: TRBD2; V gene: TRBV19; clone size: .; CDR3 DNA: TGTGCCAGTACGACTAGCGCAGCGGGAGATACGCAGTATTTT; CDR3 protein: CASTTSAAGDTQYF
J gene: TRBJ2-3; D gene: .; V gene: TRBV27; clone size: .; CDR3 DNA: TGTGCCAGCAGTTTATTCGGCGGGAGCACAGATACGCAGTATTTT; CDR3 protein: CASSLFGGSTDTQYF
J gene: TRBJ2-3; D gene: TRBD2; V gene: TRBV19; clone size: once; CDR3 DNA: TGTGCCAGTAGTACCCTAGCGGGGGGGGTAAAGCCTACGCAGTATTTT; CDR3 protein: CASSTLAGGVKPTQYF
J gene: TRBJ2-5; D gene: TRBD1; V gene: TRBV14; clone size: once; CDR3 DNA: TGTGCCAGCAGCCCCTCTCCCGAGGGACAGGGCGGAGAGACCCAGTACTTC; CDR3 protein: CASSPSPEGQGGETQYF
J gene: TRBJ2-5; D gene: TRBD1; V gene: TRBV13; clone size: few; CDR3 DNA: TGTGCCAGCAGCGTAGGTCGGGGACAGGGGGCCAAAGAGACCCAGTACTTC; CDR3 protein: CASSVGRGQGAKETQYF
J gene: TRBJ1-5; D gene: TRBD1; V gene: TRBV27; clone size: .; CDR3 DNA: TGTGCCAGCAAGAAGGGAGCGGGACAGGGCAATCAGCCCCAGCATTTT; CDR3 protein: CASKKGAGQGNQPQHF
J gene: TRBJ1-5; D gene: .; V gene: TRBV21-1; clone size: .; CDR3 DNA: TGTGCCAGCAGCACTGAAAGCTATCCTGTCCGGGACAGGGGAATGCGCAATCAGCCCCAGCATTTT; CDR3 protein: CASSTESYPVRDRGMRNQPQHF